This T cell receptor (beta chain) was obtained from a study of blood T cell repertoires in COVID-19. In the study overall: Samples came from the United States, Italy and Spain, spanning acute and convalescent COVID-19. Sources were T cells, B-cell-depleted T cells, or PBMCs; the material itself was cDNA or gDNA.

The V gene's germline CDR1 is GTSNPN and CDR2 SVGIG (reference sequence). The V gene end was trimmed by 2 bases and the J gene end by 6 bases; junction bases not matched to a gene: 7. The CDR3 is 13 amino acids. Original handling: Counts of nucleated cells, estimated from reference gene primer amplification, were obtained. TCRdb's copy holds only in-frame clones and misses some; the assay was immunoSEQ multiplex PCR. V and J calls and clone size come straight from that table; D and trimming were deduced from the DNA. The sample contains around 26,000 clones, 82% of which appear only once. The sequencing sample was made of peripheral blood. The clonotype originates from a human donor in a cohort sampled during active COVID-19. The chain combines TRBV30 with TRBJ2-7; the match to TRBD2 covers 7 bases. This CDR3 is CAWSSKAGIEQYF. As DNA, the CDR3 is TGTGCCTGGAGTTCTAAAGCGGGAATCGAGCAGTACTTC.